This record concerns one TCR beta chain sequence. This clone has only one observation. There is no known antigen for this receptor. No base-level quality is on record; no much larger clone is a single base apart. In Seattle, one collaborating source enrolled patients while the infection was active and tracked those patients longitudinally over the course of disease. The collaborating institutions used their own protocols to collect whole blood in K2EDTA tubes. For TCRbeta analysis, collaborators shipped samples in one of three forms: frozen whole blood, isolated PBMCs, or DNA extracted from either of those sample types. The data are from a study of blood T cell repertoires in COVID-19 (dated by TCRdb to 2019 to 2021). Background for the entire study: The collaborator samples originated in the United States, Italy and Spain and spanned the acute and convalescent phases of COVID-19. The dataset comprised deeply sampled blood TCRbeta repertoires from subjects exposed to, actively infected with, or recovered from COVID-19. The repertoires were released in a freely available public database meant as a resource for research on the immune response to SARS-CoV-2. The sample metadata nearly always contained a de-identified subject ID, COVID-19 status, age in years and sex. HLA class I and class II types, where available, came from metadata supplied by the sample provider rather than from assay-based typing. Samples came from the ongoing ImmuneRACE study (first 160 participants) plus 1,254 subjects from 6 global collaborators. The material from the prospective study consisted of cDNA or gDNA derived from T cells, B-cell-depleted T cells, or PBMCs.

General conclusions and limits of the study: How much clinical and demographic metadata was included differed by source and by participant, and the metadata was provided uncurated.

The immunoSEQ Assay, a bias-controlled multiplex PCR, was used to amplify TCRbeta CDR3 regions from genomic DNA. Processing in the source paper ran as follows. Within the assay, amplification of reference gene primers was used to estimate how many nucleated cells each sample contained. To quantify the absolute abundance of each unique TCRbeta CDR3 rearrangement, sequence reads were collapsed and filtered. Productive Simpson clonality was computed per sample as the square root of Simpson's diversity index over productive rearrangements. The table was pulled from immuneACCESS by TCRdb, which kept in-frame rearrangements only. Such tables lose some clones; where checked, under half of the loss comes from unresolved V genes, and the rest has no known cause. V and J calls and clone size are as listed in that table; D and trimming were resolved from the DNA. For this sample the table gives fewer than 250,000 clones, of which over 90% were detected only once. Approximately 0.8% of the sample is in the top ten clones.

Taken from the germline V gene, the CDR1 and CDR2 loops are SGHRS and YFSETQ. Relative to germline, V is missing 4 bases and J is missing 6 bases, with 10 bases of the junction outside any gene match. The CDR3, from cysteine to phenylalanine, totals 15 residues. The kept DNA is CDR3 alone, 45 bases in frame from the first base. The chain couples TRBV5-1 to TRBJ2-3; 8 central nucleotides agree with TRBD1. What was sequenced was peripheral blood. This receptor was obtained from a man aged 25 to 40 with COVID-19, enrolled during active disease. Here the CDR3 is given as CASSHGQGLMDTQYF. In nucleotides, the sequence is TGCGCCAGCAGCCATGGACAGGGCCTAATGGATACGCAGTATTTT.